Presented here are 9 T cell receptor beta chains from one specimen sequenced in a study of shared clonotypes between healthy human individuals. Profiled with immunoSEQ multiplex PCR; TCRdb holds only in-frame clones, not every one. This sample carries approximately 740,000 clones, over 65% of them seen once, and the ten largest clones take under 2%. Sequenced sample: memory CD4+ T cells sorted from blood. Subset given: CD45RA-negative fraction. These receptors were obtained from a woman aged 25 to 39 in good health.

This clone was recorded many times. The gene calls are TRBV9 and TRBJ2-2, with TRBD2 as a possible D gene (6 bases). This CDR3 comprises 14 residues. Trimming pared 4 bases from V and 7 bases from J, leaving 14 bases between. The germline V gene has CDR1 SGDLS and CDR2 YYNGEE. As DNA, the CDR3 is TGTGCCAGCAGCCCGGGAGACGGTAACGGGGAGCTGTTTTTT. Amino acids: CASSPGDGNGELFF.

V gene TRBV28 combines with J gene TRBJ1-5; D call uncertain. V was clipped by 1 base and J by 4 bases, with 11 bases between them. The CDR3 totals 15 residues. CDR1 is MDHEN and CDR2 is SYDVKM in the germline V gene. CDR3 coding DNA: TGTGCCAGCAGTTTATTTTCAGGAGGAAATCAGCCCCAGCATTTT. Amino acids: CASSLFSGGNQPQHF.

The chain employs TRBV13 and TRBJ2-1; D remains ambiguous. Looked up from germline, CDR1 is PRHDT and CDR2 is FYEKMQ (reference sequence). This CDR3 has 15 residues. Trimming removed 5 bases at V and 7 bases at J, with 18 bases between. This CDR3 reads CASSLGAASNNEQFF. The CDR3 coding sequence is TGTGCCAGCAGCCTGGGCGCGGCTAGTAATAATGAGCAGTTCTTC.

This clone appeared a few times. The gene calls are TRBV15 and TRBJ2-7, with 7 bases fitting TRBD2. The V segment lost 1 base and the J segment 5 bases; nucleotides outside the gene matches: 14. CDR1 LNHNV and CDR2 YYDKDF come from the germline V gene (reference sequence). CDR3 length equals 17 residues. CDR3 loop: CATSRGSWDGGSNEQYF. CDR3 DNA: TGTGCCACCAGCAGAGGTAGCTGGGATGGCGGGAGCAACGAGCAGTACTTC.

Concerning this clone itself: Other nucleotide sequences in the sample specify the same CDR3. This chain links TRBV14 with TRBJ1-1; D possibly corresponds to TRBD1 (5 bases). Germline V lookup: CDR1 SGHDN, CDR2 FVKESK. V was trimmed by 4 bases and J by 3 bases, leaving 9 bases between them. The CDR3 extends over 13 amino acids. The CDR3 spells CASSRQGDTEAFF. The DNA for the CDR3 is TGTGCCAGCAGCCGGCAGGGTGACACTGAAGCTTTCTTT.

The gene calls are TRBV5-1 and TRBJ2-1, with 10 bases that match TRBD1. CDR1 is SGHRS, CDR2 YFSETQ, per germline. This CDR3 is 13 amino acids long. V gave up 4 bases and J gave up 7 bases; unmatched junction bases: 2. Here the CDR3 reads CASSTDRGNEQFF. CDR3 DNA sequence: TGCGCCAGCAGCACGGACAGGGGGAATGAGCAGTTCTTC.

The genes are TRBV25-1 and TRBJ2-3, with 7 bases aligning to TRBD2. Germline CDR1 MGHDK, CDR2 SYGVNS. The V segment lost 2 bases and the J segment 3 bases; nucleotides outside the gene matches: 11. The CDR3 spans 17 residues. CDR3 sequence (DNA): TGTGCCAGCAGTGAAATAGCCACGAGCGGGAAGACAGATACGCAGTATTTT. This sequence encodes CASSEIATSGKTDTQYF.

This chain joins TRBV11-2 and TRBJ2-2; unclear D gene. The CDR3 runs to 15 residues. CDR1 SGHAT and CDR2 FQNNGV come from the germline V gene. The V end was cut by 0 bases, the J end by 7 bases, with 12 bases between. The CDR3 reads CASSLDHSVGGELFF. The CDR3 coding sequence is TGTGCCAGCAGCTTAGATCACAGCGTGGGCGGGGAGCTGTTTTTT.

CDR3 sequence (DNA): TGTGCCAGCAGTTTAGGACCCTTGTTAAACACCATATATTTT. Translated, it gives CASSLGPLLNTIYF. V usage is TRBV28 and J usage is TRBJ1-3, with D uncertain. The CDR3 contains 14 residues. Trimming took 2 bases from V and 6 from J, leaving 11 bases between them. Germline assignment: CDR1 MDHEN and CDR2 SYDVKM.